The entry that follows covers one TCR beta chain sequence. A junction boundary mismatches the germline segment, possibly from a read error. The data belong to a study of blood T cell repertoires in COVID-19. Across the whole study: The United States, Italy and Spain supplied acute and convalescent COVID-19 samples. T cells, B-cell-depleted T cells, or PBMCs supplied cDNA or gDNA.

The CDR3 covers 16 residues. Germline values: CDR1 LNHDA, CDR2 SQIVND (reference sequence). The method was immunoSEQ multiplex PCR; TCRdb's version includes in-frame clones alone and lacks a portion of them. This table holds around 500,000 clones, 80% to 90% found once. Sequencing input: peripheral blood. The chain links TRBV19 to TRBJ2-1; tentative D call: TRBD1 (6 bases). The receptor comes from a human donor in a cohort sampled during active COVID-19. Here the CDR3 reads CASSMVTQGSNNEQFF. In DNA form, the CDR3 reads TGTGCCAGTAGTATGGTGACACAGGGCTCCAACAATGAGCAGTTCTTC.